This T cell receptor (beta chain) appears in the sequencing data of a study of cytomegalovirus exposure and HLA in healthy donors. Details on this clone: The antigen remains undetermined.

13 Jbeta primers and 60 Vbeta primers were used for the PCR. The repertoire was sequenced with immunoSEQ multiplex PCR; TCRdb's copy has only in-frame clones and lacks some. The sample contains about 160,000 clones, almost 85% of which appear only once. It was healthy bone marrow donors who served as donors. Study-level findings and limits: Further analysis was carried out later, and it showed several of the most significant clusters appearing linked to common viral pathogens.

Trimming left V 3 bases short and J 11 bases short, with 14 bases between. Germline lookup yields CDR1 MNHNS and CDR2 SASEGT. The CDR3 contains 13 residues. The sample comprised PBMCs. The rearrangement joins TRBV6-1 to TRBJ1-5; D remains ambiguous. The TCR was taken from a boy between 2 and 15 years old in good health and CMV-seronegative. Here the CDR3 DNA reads TGTGCCAGCAGTGACTCCCGGGATTCAACCCAGCATTTT. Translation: CASSDSRDSTQHF.